These 6 T cell receptor beta chains were all obtained from the same sample, sequenced in a study of shared clonotypes between healthy human individuals. Assay used: immunoSEQ multiplex PCR; TCRdb lists only in-frame clones, some missing. The table records over 700,000 clones, roughly 72% of them present only once. Sequenced sample: memory CD4+ T cells sorted from blood. Subset specified: CD45RA-negative fraction. These receptors all stem from a woman between 25 and 40 years old in good health.

V usage is TRBV7-3 and J usage is TRBJ2-1; 12 bases map to TRBD2. Germline CDR1 and CDR2: SGHTA and FQGTGA. The CDR3 extends over 13 amino acids. The V gene end was trimmed by 4 bases and the J gene end by 14 bases; junction bases not matched to a gene: 6. The CDR3 DNA is TGTGCCAGCAGCTCCCTAGCGGGAGGGGTCGAGTTCTTC. Protein sequence: CASSSLAGGVEFF.

The chain combines TRBV5-4 with TRBJ2-7; the D gene could be TRBD1 or TRBD2 (5 bases each). The CDR3 sequence is 15 residues long. The germline V and J ends were trimmed by 7 bases and 0 bases, with 17 bases remaining between them. The germline V gene has CDR1 SGHNT and CDR2 YYREEE (reference sequence). The CDR3 DNA reads as TGTGCCAGCTCTACCGGGACGGCTCACTCCTACGAGCAGTACTTC. Translation gives CASSTGTAHSYEQYF.

The CDR3 DNA reads as TGCAGCGTTTACCGGGACAGGGGGCCAGATACGCAGTATTTT. Translation: CSVYRDRGPDTQYF. This chain connects TRBV29-1 to TRBJ2-3, with 12 bases identical to TRBD1. From germline, CDR1 is SQVTM and CDR2 ANQGSEA. V lost 5 bases to trimming and J lost 4 bases; unmatched junction nucleotides: 4. The CDR3 has 14 amino acids.

This chain links TRBV11-2 with TRBJ2-6; 11 bases agree with TRBD2. This CDR3 comprises 18 residues. Trimming at V came to 3 bases and at J to 0 bases, leaving 4 bases not matched to a gene. Germline CDR1 and CDR2: SGHAT and FQNNGV. The CDR3 DNA reads TGTGCCAGCAGCTTCGGACTAGCGGGTAGCTCTGGGGCCAACGTCCTGACTTTC. It codes for CASSFGLAGSSGANVLTF.

This clone was counted ten times or more. A single base separates this from a much larger clone, so it may be a read error. Different DNA sequences within this sample yield the same CDR3. This rearrangement joins TRBV7-8 to TRBJ2-7; TRBD2 agrees at 7 bases. The CDR3 is made up of 14 amino acids. The germline V gene encodes CDR1 SGHVS and CDR2 FQNEAQ. After removal of 3 bases from V and 0 bases from J, the junction contained 2 bases not matched to a gene. The CDR3 nucleotides read TGTGCCAGCAGCTTCCAGCGGGACTCCTACGAGCAGTACTTC. It is translated as CASSFQRDSYEQYF.

In its sample, this clone was seen many times. The chain uses TRBV13 and TRBJ2-3; 8 nucleotides match TRBD2. CDR1 is PRHDT, CDR2 FYEKMQ, per germline (reference sequence). Trimming cost V 3 bases and J 7 bases; bases outside gene matches: 12. The CDR3 extends over 16 amino acids. In nucleotides, the CDR3 is TGTGCCAGCAGCTTGAGAAGGCCGCCTAGCGGGCATACGCAGTATTTT. Translating it yields CASSLRRPPSGHTQYF.